Each of the 6 T cell receptor beta chains below was sequenced from the same sample in a study of OX40 agonist ivuxolimab in advanced cancers. Assay: immunoSEQ multiplex PCR; the TCRdb copy retains only in-frame clones and omits some. Of about 54,000 clones listed, 80% to 90% are singletons. The sample here was CD4+ or CD8+ T cells sorted from blood, taken in a trial of the OX40 agonist ivuxolimab. These receptors all come from an adult with an advanced solid tumor such as melanoma, head and neck, liver or kidney cancer.

The V and J genes are TRBV6-1 and TRBJ2-5; D is unresolved. Germline V CDR1 and CDR2: MNHNS, SASEGT. The CDR3 runs 15 residues. Trimming shortened V by 8 bases and J by 4 bases, and 20 bases separated the two germline ends. CDR3 coding DNA: TGTGCCAGCCAAAGCGCAGATCATCCACTAGAGACCCAGTACTTC. This encodes CASQSADHPLETQYF.

This clone was recorded only once. The chain couples TRBV5-1 to TRBJ2-5, with a possible D match to TRBD1 (8 bases). The CDR3 runs 14 residues. Trimming pared 1 base from V and 5 bases from J, leaving 12 bases between. Germline CDR1 SGHRS, CDR2 YFSETQ. In DNA form, the CDR3 reads TGCGCCAGCAGCTTGACAGGGGGGGACGAGACCCAGTACTTC. Residues: CASSLTGGDETQYF.

V is TRBV4-3 and J is TRBJ1-2; D is undetermined. The CDR3 loop spans 14 amino acids. V was cut by 0 bases and J by 8 bases, with 13 bases left in between. Germline V gives CDR1 LGHNA, CDR2 YSLEER. This CDR3 reads CASSQESAGRGYTF. CDR3 DNA sequence: TGCGCCAGCAGCCAAGAGTCGGCAGGTAGGGGCTACACCTTC.

CDR3 sequence reads: CASQLTGDSKNIQYF. As DNA, the CDR3 is TGTGCCAGCCAATTGACAGGGGATAGCAAAAACATTCAGTACTTC. The chain employs TRBV2 and TRBJ2-4; 8 nucleotides line up with TRBD1. The CDR3 length is 15 residues. Per germline, CDR1 SNHLY and CDR2 FYNNEI. V gave up 8 bases and J gave up 3 bases; unmatched junction bases: 9.

V and J are TRBV7-2 and TRBJ2-5; 7 nucleotides align to TRBD2. Losses at the gene ends were 1 base for V and 1 base for J; bases not matched to a gene: 6. Germline CDR1 is SGHTA and CDR2 is FQGNSA. The CDR3 is 16 amino acids. CDR3 residues: CASSLVAGASQETQYF. CDR3 bases: TGTGCCAGCAGCTTAGTTGCGGGAGCGTCCCAAGAGACCCAGTACTTC.

The table lists this clone with a few counts. The chain has TRBV25-1 and TRBJ2-6; D not certain. V was trimmed by 0 bases and J by 3 bases, leaving 9 bases between them. The germline CDR1 and CDR2 sequences are MGHDK and SYGVNS. The CDR3 sequence is 16 residues long. In DNA form, the CDR3 reads TGTGCCAGCAGTGAATATGCGGAAGGTGGGGCCAACGTCCTGACTTTC. Encoded protein: CASSEYAEGGANVLTF.